This T cell receptor beta chain stems from a study of CD8 T cells in Susac syndrome. The RNA input was roughly 0.45 to 1 ug, and it was reverse transcribed with random hexamers. Via MiXCR, TCRdb re-called the immunoSEQ multiplex PCR reads, giving one row per CDR3 protein. The sample shows 250,000 to 300,000 distinct CDR3 sequences, 75% to 90% of them seen only once. CD8+ and CD4+ T cells circulating in blood were sequenced for TCR beta. The sample taken for sequencing was CD8+ T cells from PBMCs. This clonotype was obtained from a human donor with multiple sclerosis.

CDR3 sequence: CASSFLQMNTEAFF. CDR3 in DNA: TGTGCCAGCAGTTTTTTACAAATGAACACTGAAGCTTTCTTT. V and J are TRBV12-3 or TRBV12-4 and TRBJ1-1; D gene ambiguous. Between the trimmed V and J ends, which lost 3 bases and 0 bases, there was a span of 8 bases. The CDR3 covers 14 residues.